Sequencing of this T cell receptor (beta chain) was carried out in a study of shared clonotypes between healthy human individuals. V lost 5 bases and J lost 0, with 11 bases in between. The CDR3 is 15 residues long. Germline values: CDR1 MNHEY, CDR2 SMNVEV (reference sequence). General observations from the study: An effect of sequencing depth on clonotype sharing among donors was expected.

Only CD45RO-negative cells positively selected for CCR7 counted as naive CD8 cells, so terminally differentiated effector memory CD45RA+ cells were excluded. Donors were Caucasian adults residing in Nashville, Tennessee, USA. Several immunoSEQ plates received, in even portions, the genomic DNA of each subset. The table came from immunoSEQ multiplex PCR; TCRdb's copy has only in-frame clones and leaves some out. This table holds millions of clones, over 85% found once. A word on this clone: Its antigen is unidentified.

The gene calls are TRBV27 and TRBJ2-1; D unresolved. This TCR derives from a man between 18 and 35 years old in good health. Sequences were obtained from naive CD8+ T cells sorted from blood. CDR3: CASSRVPGSYNEQFF. The CDR3 DNA is TGTGCCAGCAGTCGCGTCCCGGGCTCCTACAATGAGCAGTTCTTC.